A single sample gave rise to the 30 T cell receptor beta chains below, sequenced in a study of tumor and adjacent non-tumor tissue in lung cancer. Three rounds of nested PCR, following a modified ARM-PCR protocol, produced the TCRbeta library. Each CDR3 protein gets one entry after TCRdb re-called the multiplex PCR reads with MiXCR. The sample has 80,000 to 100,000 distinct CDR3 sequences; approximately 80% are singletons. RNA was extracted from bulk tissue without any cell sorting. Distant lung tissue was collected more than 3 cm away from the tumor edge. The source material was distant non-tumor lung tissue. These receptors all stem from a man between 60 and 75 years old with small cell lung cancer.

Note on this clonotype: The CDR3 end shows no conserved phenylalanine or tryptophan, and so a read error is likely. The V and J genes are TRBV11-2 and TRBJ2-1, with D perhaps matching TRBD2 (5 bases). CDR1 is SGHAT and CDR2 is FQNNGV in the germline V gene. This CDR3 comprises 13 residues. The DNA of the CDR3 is TGTACCAGCAGCATACGAGGGAACAATGAGCAGTTCCTC. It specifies CTSSIRGNNEQFL.

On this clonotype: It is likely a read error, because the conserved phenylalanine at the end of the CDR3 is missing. CDR3 DNA sequence: TGTGCCAGCAGCTTACTGGAGACCCAGTACCTC. This codes for CASSLLETQYL. The chain employs TRBV11-3 and TRBJ2-5; no clear D. Trimming shortened V by 2 bases and J by 5 bases, and 3 bases separated the two germline ends. The CDR3 has 11 residues. The germline V gene encodes CDR1 SGHNT and CDR2 YENEEA.

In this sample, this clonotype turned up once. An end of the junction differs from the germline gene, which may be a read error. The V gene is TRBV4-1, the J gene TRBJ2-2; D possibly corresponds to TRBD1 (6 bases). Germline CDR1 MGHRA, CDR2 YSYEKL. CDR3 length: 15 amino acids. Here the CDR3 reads CASSSMGAYIGALFF. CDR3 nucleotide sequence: TGCGCCAGCAGCAGCATGGGGGCCTATATCGGGGCGCTGTTTTTT.

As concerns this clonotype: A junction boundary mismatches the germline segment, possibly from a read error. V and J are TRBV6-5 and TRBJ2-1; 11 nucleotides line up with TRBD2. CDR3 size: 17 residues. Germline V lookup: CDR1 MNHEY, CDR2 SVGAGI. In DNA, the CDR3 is TGTGCCAGCAGTTACTCGGTCTGGGGACTAGCGGACGATGAGCGGTTCTTC. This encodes CASSYSVWGLADDERFF.

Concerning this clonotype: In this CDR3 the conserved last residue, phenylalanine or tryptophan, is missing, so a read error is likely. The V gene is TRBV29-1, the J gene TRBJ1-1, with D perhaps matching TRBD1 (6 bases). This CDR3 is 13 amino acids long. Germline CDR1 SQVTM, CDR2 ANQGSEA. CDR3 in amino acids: CSVKGQLNTEAFS. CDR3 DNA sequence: TGTAGCGTCAAAGGACAGTTGAACACTGAAGCTTTCTCT.

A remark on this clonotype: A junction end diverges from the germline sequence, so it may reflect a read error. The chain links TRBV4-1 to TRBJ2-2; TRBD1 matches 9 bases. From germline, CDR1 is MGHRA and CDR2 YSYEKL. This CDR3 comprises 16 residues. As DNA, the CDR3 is TGCGCCAGGAGCCAAGAAGGACAGGGGATCTCCGGGGAGCTGTTTTTT. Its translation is CARSQEGQGISGELFF.

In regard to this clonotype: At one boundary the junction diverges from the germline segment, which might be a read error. Here the CDR3 reads CASSFTREAGDLFF. The CDR3 DNA sequence: TGTGCCAGCAGCTTTACGCGGGAGGCCGGGGACCTGTTTTTT. V gene TRBV11-2 combines with J gene TRBJ2-2; 8 nucleotides agree with TRBD2. The germline CDR1 and CDR2 sequences are SGHAT and FQNNGV. The CDR3 is 14 residues long.

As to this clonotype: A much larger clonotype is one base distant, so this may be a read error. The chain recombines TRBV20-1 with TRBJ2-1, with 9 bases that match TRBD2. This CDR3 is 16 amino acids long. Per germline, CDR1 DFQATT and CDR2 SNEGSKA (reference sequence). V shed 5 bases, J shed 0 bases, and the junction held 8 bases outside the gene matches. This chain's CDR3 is CSAPETSGFSYNEQFF. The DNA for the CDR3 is TGCAGTGCTCCTGAGACTAGCGGTTTCTCCTACAATGAGCAGTTCTTC.

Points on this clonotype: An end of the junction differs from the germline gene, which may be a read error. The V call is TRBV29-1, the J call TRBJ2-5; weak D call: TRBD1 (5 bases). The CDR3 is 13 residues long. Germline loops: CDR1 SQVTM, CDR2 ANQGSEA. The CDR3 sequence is CRVERQIQETQYF. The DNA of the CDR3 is TGCAGGGTTGAACGACAGATACAAGAGACTCAGTACTTC.

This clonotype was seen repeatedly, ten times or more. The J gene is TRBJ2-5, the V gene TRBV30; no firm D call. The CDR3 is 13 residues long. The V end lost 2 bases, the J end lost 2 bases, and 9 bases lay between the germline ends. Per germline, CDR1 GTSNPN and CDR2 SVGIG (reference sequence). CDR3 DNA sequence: TGTGCCTGGAGTCGGAACGCACAAGAGACCCAGTACTTC. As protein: CAWSRNAQETQYF. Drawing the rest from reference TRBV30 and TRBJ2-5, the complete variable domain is SQTIHQWPATLVQPVGSPLSLECTVEGTSNPNLYWYRQAAGRGLQLLFYSVGIGQISSEVPQNLSASRPQDRQFILSSKKLLLSDSGFYLCAWSRNAQETQYFGPGTRLLVL.

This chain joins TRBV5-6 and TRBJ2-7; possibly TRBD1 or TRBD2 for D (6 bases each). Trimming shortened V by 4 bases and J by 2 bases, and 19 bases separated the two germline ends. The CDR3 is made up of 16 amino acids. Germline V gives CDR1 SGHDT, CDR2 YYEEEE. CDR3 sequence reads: CASSRGVWAPTYEQYV. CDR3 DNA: TGTGCCAGCAGCAGGGGGGTATGGGCCCCAACCTACGAGCAGTACGTC.

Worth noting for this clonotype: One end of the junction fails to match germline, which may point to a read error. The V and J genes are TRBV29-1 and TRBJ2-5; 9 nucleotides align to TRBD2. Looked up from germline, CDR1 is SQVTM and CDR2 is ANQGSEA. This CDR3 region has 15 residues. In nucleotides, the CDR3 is TGCAGCGTTGAAGGAGTAGCGGGAGAAGGAGAGACCAAGTACTTC. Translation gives CSVEGVAGEGETKYF.

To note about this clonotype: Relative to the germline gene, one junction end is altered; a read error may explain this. CDR3 sequence: CASSSGQGVYVQYF. DNA of the CDR3: TGTGCCAGCAGTTCTGGACAGGGGGTCTACGTGCAGTACTTC. The rearrangement joins TRBV6-5 to TRBJ2-7; 10 bases map to TRBD1. CDR3 length: 14 amino acids. CDR1 and CDR2 from the germline V gene are MNHEY and SVGAGI.

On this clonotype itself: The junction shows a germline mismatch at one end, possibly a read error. The CDR3 loop reads CPSSQIPGRGTDAFF. For the CDR3, the DNA is TGCCCCAGCAGCCAAATTCCAGGGCGTGGCACTGACGCTTTCTTT. The rearrangement links TRBV4-1 to TRBJ1-1; the D gene is possibly TRBD1 (5 bases). CDR3 length: 15 amino acids. Germline V gene sequence: CDR1 MGHRA, CDR2 YSYEKL.

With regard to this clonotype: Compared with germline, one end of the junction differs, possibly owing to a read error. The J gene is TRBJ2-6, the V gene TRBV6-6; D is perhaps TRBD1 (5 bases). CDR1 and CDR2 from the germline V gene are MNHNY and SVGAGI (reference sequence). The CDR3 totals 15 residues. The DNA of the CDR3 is TGTGCCAGCAGCTTACAGCCCTCTGGGGCCAACCTCCTGGCTTTC. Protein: CASSLQPSGANLLAF.

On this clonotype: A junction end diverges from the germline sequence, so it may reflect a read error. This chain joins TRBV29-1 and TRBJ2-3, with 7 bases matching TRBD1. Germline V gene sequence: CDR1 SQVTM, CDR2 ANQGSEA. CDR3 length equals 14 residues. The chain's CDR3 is CSVIEGAGGDTQYF. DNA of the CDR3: TGTAGCGTTATTGAGGGGGCAGGTGGAGATACGCAGTATTTT.

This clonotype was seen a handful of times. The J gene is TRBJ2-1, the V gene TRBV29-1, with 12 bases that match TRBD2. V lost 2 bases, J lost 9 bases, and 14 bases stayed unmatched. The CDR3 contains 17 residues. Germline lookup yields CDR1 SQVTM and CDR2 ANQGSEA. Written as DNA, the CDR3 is TGCAGCGTTGAACAGGTGCCGTGGCTAGCGGGGGGGAGTGAGCAGTTCTTC. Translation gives CSVEQVPWLAGGSEQFF.

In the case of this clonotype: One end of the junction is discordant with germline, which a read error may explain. CDR3 amino acids: CASSLSGPGNQAQHF. DNA for the CDR3: TGCGCCAGCAGTTTGAGTGGGCCAGGTAATCAGGCCCAGCATTTT. V usage is TRBV12-3 or TRBV12-4 and J usage is TRBJ1-5; no clear D. CDR3 length: 15 amino acids.

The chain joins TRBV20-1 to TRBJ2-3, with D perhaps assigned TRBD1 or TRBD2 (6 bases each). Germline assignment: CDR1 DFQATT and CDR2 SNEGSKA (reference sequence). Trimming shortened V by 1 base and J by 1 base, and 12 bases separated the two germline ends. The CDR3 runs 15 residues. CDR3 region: CSARVRGRGTDTQYF. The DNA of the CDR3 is TGCAGTGCTAGAGTCCGGGGGCGCGGCACAGATACGCAGTATTTT.

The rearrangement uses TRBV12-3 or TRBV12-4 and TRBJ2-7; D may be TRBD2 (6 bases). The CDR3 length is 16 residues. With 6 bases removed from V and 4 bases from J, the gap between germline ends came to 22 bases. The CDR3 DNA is TGTGCCAGCAGCCTTCGCGGGACCGAGTGGAGATACGAGCAGTACTTC. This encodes CASSLRGTEWRYEQYF.

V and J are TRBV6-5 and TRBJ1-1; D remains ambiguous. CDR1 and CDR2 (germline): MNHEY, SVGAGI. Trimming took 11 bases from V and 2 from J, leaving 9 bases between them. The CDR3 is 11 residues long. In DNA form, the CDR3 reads TGTGCCCGCACTTATAACACTGAAGCTTTCTTT. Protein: CARTYNTEAFF.

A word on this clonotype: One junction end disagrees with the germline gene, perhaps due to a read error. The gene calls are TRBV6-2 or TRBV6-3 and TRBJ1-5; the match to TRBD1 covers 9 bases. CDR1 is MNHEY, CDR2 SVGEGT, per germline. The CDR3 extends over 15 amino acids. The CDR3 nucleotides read TGCGCCAGCATCGGGCCCGGACAGGGGAATCAGCCCCAGCATTTT. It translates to CASIGPGQGNQPQHF.

DNA of the CDR3: TGTGCCAGCAGCCCAGACTACGGTGCGGGAAGGACTGAAGCTTTCTTT. This translates into CASSPDYGAGRTEAFF. The gene calls are TRBV4-2 and TRBJ1-1; D unresolved. This CDR3 region has 16 residues. Trimming took 4 bases from V and 5 from J, leaving 20 bases between them. Per germline, CDR1 LGHNA and CDR2 YNFKEQ.

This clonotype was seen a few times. CDR3 protein: CASSTGLAGESEQYF. As DNA, the CDR3 is TGTGCCAGCAGCACGGGACTAGCAGGAGAGAGCGAGCAGTACTTC. The chain is built from TRBV12-3 or TRBV12-4 and TRBJ2-7, with 9 bases aligning to TRBD2. The J segment lost 6 bases and the V segment lost 6 bases, leaving 12 bases of the junction unmatched. The CDR3 extends over 15 amino acids.

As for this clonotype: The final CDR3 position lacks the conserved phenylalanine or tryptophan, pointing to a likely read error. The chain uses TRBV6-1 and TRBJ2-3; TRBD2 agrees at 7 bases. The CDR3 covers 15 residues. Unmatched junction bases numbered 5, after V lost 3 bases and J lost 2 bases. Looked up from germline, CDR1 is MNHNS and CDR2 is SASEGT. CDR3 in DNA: TGTGCCAGCAGTGATTTGGGAGGGCCCACAGATACGCAGTATTAT. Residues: CASSDLGGPTDTQYY.

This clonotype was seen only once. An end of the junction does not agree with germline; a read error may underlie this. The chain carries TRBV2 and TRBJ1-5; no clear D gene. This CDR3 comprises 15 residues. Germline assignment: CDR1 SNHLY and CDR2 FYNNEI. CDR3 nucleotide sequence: TGTGCCAGCAGTGTAGGCAGTTCGAGCAATCAGCCACAGCATTTT. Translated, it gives CASSVGSSSNQPQHF.

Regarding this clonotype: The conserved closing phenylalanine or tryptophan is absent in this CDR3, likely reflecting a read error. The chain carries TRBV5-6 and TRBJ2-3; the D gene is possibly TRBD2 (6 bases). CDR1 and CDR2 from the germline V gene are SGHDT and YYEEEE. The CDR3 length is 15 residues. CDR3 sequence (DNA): TGTGTCAGCAGCTCCACTAGCAAGCTGGGAGATACGCAGTATTAT. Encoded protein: CVSSSTSKLGDTQYY.

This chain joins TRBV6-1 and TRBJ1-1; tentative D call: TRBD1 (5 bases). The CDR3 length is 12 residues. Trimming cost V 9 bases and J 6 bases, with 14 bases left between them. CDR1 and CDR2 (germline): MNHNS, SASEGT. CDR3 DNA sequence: TGTGCCAGTCCAAGGGGAGACTCTGAAGCTTTCTTT. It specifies CASPRGDSEAFF.

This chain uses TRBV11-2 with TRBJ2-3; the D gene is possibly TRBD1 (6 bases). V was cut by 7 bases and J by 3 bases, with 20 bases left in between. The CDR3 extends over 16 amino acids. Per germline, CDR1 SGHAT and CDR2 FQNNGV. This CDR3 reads CASNPVAVGGTDTQYF. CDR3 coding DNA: TGTGCCAGCAATCCGGTGGCGGTAGGGGGTACAGATACGCAGTATTTT.

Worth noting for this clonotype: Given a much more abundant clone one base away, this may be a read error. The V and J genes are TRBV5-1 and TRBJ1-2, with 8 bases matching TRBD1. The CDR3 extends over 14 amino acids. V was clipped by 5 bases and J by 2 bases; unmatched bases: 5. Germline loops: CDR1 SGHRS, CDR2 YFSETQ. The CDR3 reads CASRRDRLNYGYTF. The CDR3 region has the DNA TGCGCCAGCAGGCGGGACAGGTTAAACTATGGCTACACCTTC.